A single sample is the source of the 9 T cell receptor beta chains below, sequenced in a study of blood T cell repertoires in COVID-19. Clones were read by immunoSEQ multiplex PCR, and TCRdb kept only the in-frame ones, dropping some. The sample shows approximately 270,000 clones, approximately 89% of them seen only once. The specimen sequenced was peripheral blood. The receptors shown here come from a woman in her twenties or thirties with COVID-19, enrolled during active disease.

This clone has more than one count but fewer than ten. The chain employs TRBV3-1 (or the pseudogene TRBV3-2) and TRBJ1-1; TRBD1 might be the D (5 bases). V shed 4 bases and J shed 6 bases, with 15 bases lying between them. This CDR3 has 14 residues. CDR1 is LGHDT and CDR2 is YNNKEL in the germline V gene (reference sequence). The CDR3 DNA sequence: TGTGCCAGCAGCCTCCAGGGTCCCTCCGCTGAAGCTTTCTTT. Its protein is CASSLQGPSAEAFF.

The rearrangement links TRBV18 to TRBJ1-1, with 7 bases identical to TRBD1. Looked up from germline, CDR1 is KGHSH and CDR2 is LQKENI. There are 17 residues in the CDR3. Unmatched junction bases numbered 12, after V lost 3 bases and J lost 2 bases. DNA of the CDR3: TGTGCCAGCTCACCCCAAGTCCTTAACAGGGGTAACACTGAAGCTTTCTTT. Translated: CASSPQVLNRGNTEAFF. The full variable domain, its missing parts supplied by reference TRBV18 and TRBJ1-1, is NAGVMQNPRHLVRRRGQEARLRCSPMKGHSHVYWYRQLPEEGLKFMVYLQKENIIDESGMPKERFSAEFPKEGPSILRIQQVVRGDSAAYFCASSPQVLNRGNTEAFFGQGTRLTVV.

This clone was picked up a small number of times. The gene calls are TRBV6-5 and TRBJ1-1; D gene unclear. The CDR3 sequence is 15 residues long. Germline CDR1 reads MNHEY; CDR2 reads SVGAGI. Trimming cost V 0 bases and J 1 base, with 9 bases left between them. The DNA of the CDR3 is TGTGCCAGCAGTTACTCCAGGATTCGGAACACTGAAGCTTTCTTT. This encodes CASSYSRIRNTEAFF.

V usage is TRBV7-2 and J usage is TRBJ1-1; D call uncertain. Germline assignment: CDR1 SGHTA and CDR2 FQGNSA. Trimming took off 8 bases at V and 0 bases at J, with 10 bases between the two ends. The CDR3 is 13 amino acids. Here the CDR3 DNA reads TGTGCCAGCCTTGCGGGCATGAACACTGAAGCTTTCTTT. Translation gives CASLAGMNTEAFF. Supplemented by reference TRBV7-2 and TRBJ1-1, the full variable domain reads GAGVSQSPSNKVTEKGKDVELRCDPISGHTALYWYRQSLGQGLEFLIYFQGNSAPDKSGLPSDRFSAERTGGSVSTLTIQRTQQEDSAVYLCASLAGMNTEAFFGQGTRLTVV.

The genes are TRBV5-1 and TRBJ1-6; D uncertain. The V end lost 6 bases, the J end lost 10 bases, and 17 bases lay between the germline ends. This CDR3 contains 14 residues. The germline V gene has CDR1 SGHRS and CDR2 YFSETQ. The DNA of the CDR3 is TGCGCCAGCACCAGCGGAGGGTTTGGGTCACCCCTCCACTTT. Its translation is CASTSGGFGSPLHF.

A single count supports this clone. This chain connects TRBV30 to TRBJ2-1; D not resolved. The germline V gene has CDR1 GTSNPN and CDR2 SVGIG (reference sequence). The CDR3 is 15 amino acids. Between the trimmed V and J ends, which lost 1 base and 0 bases, there was a span of 10 bases. The CDR3 reads CAWSEADPSYNEQFF. DNA of the CDR3: TGTGCCTGGAGTGAGGCGGATCCCTCCTACAATGAGCAGTTCTTC.

The genes are TRBV11-2 and TRBJ1-2; 8 bases line up with TRBD1. CDR3 length equals 14 residues. Germline V gene data show CDR1 as SGHAT and CDR2 as FQNNGV. The junction had 1 base not matched to a gene; V was cut back by 1 base and J by 3 bases. The chain's CDR3 is CASSLGTGYYGYTF. CDR3 DNA: TGTGCCAGCAGCTTAGGGACAGGGTACTATGGCTACACCTTC.

This chain uses TRBV10-2 with TRBJ1-4; possibly TRBD1 for D (5 bases). V was trimmed by 6 bases and J by 8 bases, leaving 16 bases between them. Germline lookup yields CDR1 WSHSY and CDR2 SAAADI. The CDR3 contains 14 residues. CDR3 in amino acids: CASRPIGGGEKLFF. As DNA, the CDR3 is TGCGCCAGCAGACCAATCGGCGGGGGGGAAAAACTGTTTTTT.

This clone was recorded only once. V and J are TRBV5-4 and TRBJ2-1; D ambiguous. The CDR3 length is 13 residues. CDR1 SGHNT and CDR2 YYREEE come from the germline V gene (reference sequence). Between the trimmed V and J ends, which lost 0 bases and 6 bases, there was a span of 7 bases. The CDR3 DNA reads TGTGCCAGCAGCTTGGAATTCTCCAATGAGCAGTTCTTC. It encodes CASSLEFSNEQFF.